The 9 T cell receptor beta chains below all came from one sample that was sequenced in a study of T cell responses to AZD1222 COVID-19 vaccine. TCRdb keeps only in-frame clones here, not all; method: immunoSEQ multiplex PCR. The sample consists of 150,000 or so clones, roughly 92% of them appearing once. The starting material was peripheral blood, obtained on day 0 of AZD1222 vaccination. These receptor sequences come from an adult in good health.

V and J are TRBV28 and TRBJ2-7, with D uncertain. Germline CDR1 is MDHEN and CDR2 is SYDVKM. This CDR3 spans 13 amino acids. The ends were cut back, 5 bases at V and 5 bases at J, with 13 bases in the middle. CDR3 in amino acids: CASSQQEFHEQYF. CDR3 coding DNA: TGTGCCAGCAGTCAGCAAGAATTCCACGAGCAGTACTTC.

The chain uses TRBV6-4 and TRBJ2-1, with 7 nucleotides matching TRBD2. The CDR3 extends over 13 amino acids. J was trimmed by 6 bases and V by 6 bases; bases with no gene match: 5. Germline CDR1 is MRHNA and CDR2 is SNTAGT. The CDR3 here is CASSRGVLNEQFF. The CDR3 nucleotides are TGTGCCAGCAGCCGGGGGGTTCTCAATGAGCAGTTCTTC.

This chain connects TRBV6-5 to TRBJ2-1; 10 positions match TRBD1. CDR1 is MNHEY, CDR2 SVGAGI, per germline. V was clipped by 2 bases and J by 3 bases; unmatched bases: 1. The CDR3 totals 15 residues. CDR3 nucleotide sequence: TGTGCCAGCAGTTACGGGACAGGGGACTACAATGAGCAGTTCTTC. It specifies CASSYGTGDYNEQFF.

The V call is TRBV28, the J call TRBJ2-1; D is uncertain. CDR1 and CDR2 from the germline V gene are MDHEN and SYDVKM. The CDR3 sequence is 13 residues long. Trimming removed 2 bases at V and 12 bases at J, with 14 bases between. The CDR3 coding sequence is TGTGCCAGCAGTTTAGTGGGTTGGGCTCCGCAGTTCTTC. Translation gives CASSLVGWAPQFF.

The CDR3 sequence: CASSLNGGQGTDTQYF. CDR3 bases: TGTGCCAGCAGCTTAAATGGCGGACAGGGCACAGATACGCAGTATTTT. This sequence joins TRBV7-2 and TRBJ2-3, with TRBD1 matching 7 bases. V shed 2 bases and J 1 base; nucleotides not matched to a gene: 6. The CDR3 has 16 amino acids. CDR1 is SGHTA and CDR2 is FQGNSA in the germline V gene.

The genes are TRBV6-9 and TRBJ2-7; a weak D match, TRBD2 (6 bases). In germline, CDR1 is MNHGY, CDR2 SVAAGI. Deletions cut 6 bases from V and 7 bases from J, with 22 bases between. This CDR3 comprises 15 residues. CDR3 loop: CASSPASSVEQEQYF. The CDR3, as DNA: TGTGCCAGCAGCCCCGCCTCTAGCGTAGAACAAGAGCAGTACTTC.

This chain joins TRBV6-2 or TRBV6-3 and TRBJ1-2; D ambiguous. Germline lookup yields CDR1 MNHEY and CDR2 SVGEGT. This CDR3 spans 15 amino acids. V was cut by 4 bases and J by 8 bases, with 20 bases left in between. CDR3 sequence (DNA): TGTGCCAGCAGTTGGTCCCGGGATGGGGTAGGAGGCTACACCTTC. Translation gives CASSWSRDGVGGYTF.

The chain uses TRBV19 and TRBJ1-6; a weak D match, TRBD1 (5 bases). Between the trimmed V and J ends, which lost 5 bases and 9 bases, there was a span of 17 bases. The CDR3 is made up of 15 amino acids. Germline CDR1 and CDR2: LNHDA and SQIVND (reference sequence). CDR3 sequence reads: CASSHPGPRISPLHF. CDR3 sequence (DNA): TGTGCCAGTAGTCATCCGGGACCCAGGATTTCACCCCTCCACTTT. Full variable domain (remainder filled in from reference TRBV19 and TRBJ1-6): DGGITQSPKYLFRKEGQNVTLSCEQNLNHDAMYWYRQDPGQGLRLIYYSQIVNDFQKGDIAEGYSVSREKKESFPLTVTSAQKNPTAFYLCASSHPGPRISPLHFGNGTRLTVT.

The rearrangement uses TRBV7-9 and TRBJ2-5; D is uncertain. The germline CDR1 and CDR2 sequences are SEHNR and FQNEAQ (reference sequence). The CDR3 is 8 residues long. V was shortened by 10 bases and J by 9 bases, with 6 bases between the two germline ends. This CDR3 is CAIVPQYF. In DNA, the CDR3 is TGTGCCATTGTGCCCCAGTACTTC.